What follows are 10 T cell receptor beta chains derived from one specimen sequenced in a study of T cells in Graves' hyperthyroidism and ophthalmopathy. There were TCR beta CDR3 regions amplified from RNA transcripts. The HTBI set primed first-round TCR CDR3 RT-PCR. TCRdb redid the calling of the multiplex PCR reads with MiXCR, one entry per CDR3 protein. This table holds about 360,000 distinct CDR3 sequences, roughly an eighth found once. The specimen sequenced was blood. These receptor sequences come from a young woman with Graves' hyperthyroidism.

The J gene is TRBJ2-7, the V gene TRBV7-2; D gene ambiguous. This CDR3 region has 16 residues. With 2 bases removed from V and 0 bases from J, the gap between germline ends came to 14 bases. From germline, CDR1 is SGHTA and CDR2 FQGNSA. CDR3 sequence: CASSLTFGVISYEQYF. As DNA, the CDR3 is TGTGCCAGCAGCTTAACATTCGGAGTAATCTCCTACGAGCAGTACTTC.

The chain has TRBV29-1 and TRBJ1-2; D might be TRBD1 (6 bases). V was trimmed by 6 bases and J by 3 bases, leaving 11 bases between them. The CDR3 length is 12 residues. Looked up from germline, CDR1 is SQVTM and CDR2 is ANQGSEA. The CDR3 DNA follows: TGCAGCGTCCGGGGGGCGGACTATGGCTACACCTTC. Amino acids: CSVRGADYGYTF.

The chain has TRBV7-9 and TRBJ1-5; the D is unclear. V shed 0 bases and J shed 4 bases, with 7 bases lying between them. Germline V lookup: CDR1 SEHNR, CDR2 FQNEAQ (reference sequence). This CDR3 contains 14 residues. The CDR3 bases are TGTGCCAGCAGCTTAGCTTCCCAAAATCAGCCCCAGCATTTT. This sequence encodes CASSLASQNQPQHF.

Only a few counts were recorded for this clonotype. One end of the junction varies from germline; a read error may be responsible. The genes are TRBV20-1 and TRBJ1-1; 7 bases line up with TRBD1. The CDR3 is 14 residues long. Germline V lookup: CDR1 DFQATT, CDR2 SNEGSKA (reference sequence). The CDR3 here is CSAPDRISNTEAFF. The CDR3 region has the DNA TGCAGTGCGCCGGACAGGATATCGAACACTGAGGCTTTCTTT.

This clonotype was detected ten times or more. The chain joins TRBV12-3 or TRBV12-4 to TRBJ1-1; D ambiguous. The length of the CDR3 is 13 residues. With 6 bases removed from V and 1 base from J, the gap between germline ends came to 9 bases. For the CDR3, the DNA is TGTGCCAGCAGGGGTCAACCGAACACTGAAGCTTTCTTT. Translation: CASRGQPNTEAFF.

This clonotype was picked up many times. The chain links TRBV5-5 to TRBJ1-1; 12 positions agree with TRBD1. With V trimmed by 4 bases and J by 10 bases, 8 bases remained unmatched. Germline values: CDR1 SGHKS, CDR2 YYEKEE (reference sequence). The CDR3 spans 14 residues. As DNA, the CDR3 is TGTGCCAGCAGCCGCGGGACAGGGGGCCTCGTAGCTTTCTTT. Its protein is CASSRGTGGLVAFF.

This clonotype was observed a handful of times. CDR3 in DNA: TGTGCCAGTAGTATGAGTTGGGGAGCGCCAGCCGATAATGAAAAACTGTTTTTT. This sequence encodes CASSMSWGAPADNEKLFF. The chain combines TRBV19 with TRBJ1-4; D gene uncertain. V was shortened by 3 bases and J by 4 bases, with 21 bases between the two germline ends. Germline V lookup: CDR1 LNHDA, CDR2 SQIVND (reference sequence). This CDR3 comprises 18 residues.

V gene TRBV25-1 combines with J gene TRBJ2-7; D is perhaps TRBD2 (6 bases). Germline V CDR1 and CDR2: MGHDK, SYGVNS. With 3 bases removed from V and 2 bases from J, the gap between germline ends came to 11 bases. This CDR3 spans 14 amino acids. Here the CDR3 reads CASSDAGRPYEQYF. The CDR3 DNA is TGTGCCAGCAGTGACGCGGGACGGCCCTACGAGCAGTACTTC.

This chain connects TRBV19 to TRBJ2-3, with 10 bases lining up with TRBD2. V shed 6 bases, J shed 4 bases, and the junction held 4 bases outside the gene matches. Germline assignment: CDR1 LNHDA and CDR2 SQIVND (reference sequence). CDR3 length equals 14 residues. CDR3 coding DNA: TGTGCCAGTAGCACTAGCGGGGTCCCAGATACGCAGTATTTT. As protein: CASSTSGVPDTQYF. Filled out from reference TRBV19 and TRBJ2-3, the complete variable domain reads DGGITQSPKYLFRKEGQNVTLSCEQNLNHDAMYWYRQDPGQGLRLIYYSQIVNDFQKGDIAEGYSVSREKKESFPLTVTSAQKNPTAFYLCASSTSGVPDTQYFGPGTRLTVL.

This clonotype has a count of ten or more. The chain recombines TRBV20-1 with TRBJ1-1; D possibly corresponds to TRBD1 (6 bases). CDR3 length equals 13 residues. The ends were cut back, 3 bases at V and 2 bases at J, with 10 bases in the middle. The germline V gene encodes CDR1 DFQATT and CDR2 SNEGSKA (reference sequence). The CDR3 DNA reads TGCAGTGCTAGGCAGGACAGAAACACTGAAGCTTTCTTT. Translation gives CSARQDRNTEAFF.